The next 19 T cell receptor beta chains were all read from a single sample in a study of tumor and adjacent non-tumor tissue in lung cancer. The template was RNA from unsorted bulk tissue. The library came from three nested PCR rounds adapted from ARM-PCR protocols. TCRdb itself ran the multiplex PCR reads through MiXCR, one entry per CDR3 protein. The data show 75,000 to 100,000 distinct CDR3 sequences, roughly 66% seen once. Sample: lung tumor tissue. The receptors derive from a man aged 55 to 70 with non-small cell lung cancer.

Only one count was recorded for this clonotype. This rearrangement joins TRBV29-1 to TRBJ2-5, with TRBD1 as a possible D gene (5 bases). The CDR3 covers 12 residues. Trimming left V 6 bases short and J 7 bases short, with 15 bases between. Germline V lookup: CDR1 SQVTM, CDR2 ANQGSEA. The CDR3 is CSVQGDLMTQYF. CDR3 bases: TGCAGCGTCCAGGGTGACTTGATGACCCAGTACTTC.

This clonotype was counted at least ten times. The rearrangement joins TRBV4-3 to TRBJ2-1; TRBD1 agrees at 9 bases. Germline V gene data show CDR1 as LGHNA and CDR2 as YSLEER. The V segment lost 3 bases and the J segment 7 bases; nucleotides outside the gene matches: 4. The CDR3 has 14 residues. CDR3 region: CASSQTGTGNEQFF. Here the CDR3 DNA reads TGCGCCAGCAGCCAGACCGGGACAGGGAATGAGCAGTTCTTC.

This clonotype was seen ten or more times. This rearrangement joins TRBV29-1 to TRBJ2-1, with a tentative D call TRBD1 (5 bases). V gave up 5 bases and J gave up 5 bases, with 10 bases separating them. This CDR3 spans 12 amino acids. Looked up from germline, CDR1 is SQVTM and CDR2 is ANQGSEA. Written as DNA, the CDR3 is TGCAGCGTTTCCAGGGTCCACAATGAGCAGTTCTTC. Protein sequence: CSVSRVHNEQFF.

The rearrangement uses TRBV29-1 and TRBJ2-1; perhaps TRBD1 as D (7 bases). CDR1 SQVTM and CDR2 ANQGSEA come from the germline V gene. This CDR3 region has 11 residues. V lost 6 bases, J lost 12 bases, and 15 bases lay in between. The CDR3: CSVQGGGRQFF. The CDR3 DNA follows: TGCAGCGTCCAGGGGGGAGGAAGGCAGTTCTTC.

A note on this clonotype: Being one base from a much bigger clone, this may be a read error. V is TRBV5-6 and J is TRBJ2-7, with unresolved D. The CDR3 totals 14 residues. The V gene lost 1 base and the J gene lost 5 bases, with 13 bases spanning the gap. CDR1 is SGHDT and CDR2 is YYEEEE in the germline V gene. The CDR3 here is CASSLLSRVDEQYF. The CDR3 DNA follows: TGTGCCAGCAGCTTGTTATCGAGAGTAGACGAGCAGTACTTC.

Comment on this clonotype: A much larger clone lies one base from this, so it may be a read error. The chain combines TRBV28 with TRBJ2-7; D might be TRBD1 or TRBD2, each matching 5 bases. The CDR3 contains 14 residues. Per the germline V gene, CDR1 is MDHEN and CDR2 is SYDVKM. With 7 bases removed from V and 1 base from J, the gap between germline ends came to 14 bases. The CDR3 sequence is CASTQGAGSYEQYF. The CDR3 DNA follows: TGTGCCAGCACCCAGGGAGCAGGGTCCTACGAGCAGTACTTC.

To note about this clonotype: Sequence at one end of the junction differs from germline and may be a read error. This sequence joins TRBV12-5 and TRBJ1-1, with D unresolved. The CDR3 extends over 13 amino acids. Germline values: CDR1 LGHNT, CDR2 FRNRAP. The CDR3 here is CASGSHSGTEAFF. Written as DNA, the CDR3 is TGTGCCAGTGGTTCCCACTCGGGCACTGAAGCTTTCTTT.

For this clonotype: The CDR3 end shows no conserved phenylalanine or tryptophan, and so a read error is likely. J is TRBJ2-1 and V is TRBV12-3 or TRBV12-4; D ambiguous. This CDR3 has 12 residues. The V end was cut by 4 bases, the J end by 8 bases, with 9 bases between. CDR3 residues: CASSYSIDEQFL. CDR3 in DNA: TGTGCCAGCAGTTACTCGATCGATGAGCAGTTCTTG.

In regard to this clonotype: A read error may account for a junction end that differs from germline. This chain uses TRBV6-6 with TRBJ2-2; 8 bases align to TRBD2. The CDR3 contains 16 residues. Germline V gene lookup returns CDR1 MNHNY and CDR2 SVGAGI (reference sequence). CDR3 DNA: TGTCCCAGCAGTTACTCGCTACTAGCGGACACCAGGGAGCTGTTTTTT. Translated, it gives CPSSYSLLADTRELFF.

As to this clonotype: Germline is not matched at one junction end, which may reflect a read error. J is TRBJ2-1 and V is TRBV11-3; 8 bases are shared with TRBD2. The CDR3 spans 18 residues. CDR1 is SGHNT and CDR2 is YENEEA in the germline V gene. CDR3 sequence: CASSLDKRLATSYNEQLF. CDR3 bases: TGTGCCAGCAGTTTAGATAAGAGACTAGCGACCTCCTACAATGAGCAGCTCTTC.

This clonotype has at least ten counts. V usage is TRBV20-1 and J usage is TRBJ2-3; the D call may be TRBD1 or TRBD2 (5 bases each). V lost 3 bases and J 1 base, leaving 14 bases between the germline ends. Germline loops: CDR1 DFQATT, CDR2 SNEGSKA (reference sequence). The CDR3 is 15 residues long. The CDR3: CSASGTVSRTDTQYF. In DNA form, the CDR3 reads TGCAGTGCTAGTGGGACCGTTTCTCGCACAGATACGCAGTATTTT.

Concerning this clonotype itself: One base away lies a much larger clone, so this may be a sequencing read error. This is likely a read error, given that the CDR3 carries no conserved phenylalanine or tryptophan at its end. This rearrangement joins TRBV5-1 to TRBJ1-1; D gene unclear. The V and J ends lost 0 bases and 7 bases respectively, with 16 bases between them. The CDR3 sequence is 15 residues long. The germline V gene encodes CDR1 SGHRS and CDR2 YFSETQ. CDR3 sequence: CASSLDGRGFNEAFL. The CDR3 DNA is TGCGCCAGCAGCTTGGATGGGAGAGGGTTTAATGAAGCTTTCCTT.

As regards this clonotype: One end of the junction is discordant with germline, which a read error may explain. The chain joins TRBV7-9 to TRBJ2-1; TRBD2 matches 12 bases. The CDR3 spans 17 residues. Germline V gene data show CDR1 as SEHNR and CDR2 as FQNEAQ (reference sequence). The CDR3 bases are TGTGCCCGCAGGAGACTAGCGGGAGCAATGGGGTACGATGAGCAGTTCTTC. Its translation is CARRRLAGAMGYDEQFF.

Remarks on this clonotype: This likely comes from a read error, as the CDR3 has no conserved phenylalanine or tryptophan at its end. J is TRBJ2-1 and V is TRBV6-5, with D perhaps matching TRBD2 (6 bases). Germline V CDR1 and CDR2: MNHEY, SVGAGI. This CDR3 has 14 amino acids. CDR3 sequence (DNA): TGTGCAAGCAGTTACTCGAGACTAGACAATGAGCAGTTCTCC. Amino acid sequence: CASSYSRLDNEQFS.

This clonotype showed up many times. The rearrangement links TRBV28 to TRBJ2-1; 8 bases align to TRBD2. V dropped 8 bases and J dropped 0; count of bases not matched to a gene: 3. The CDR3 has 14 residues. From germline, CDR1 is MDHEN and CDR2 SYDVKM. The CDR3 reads CASERESSYNEQFF. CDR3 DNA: TGTGCCAGCGAGCGGGAGAGCTCCTACAATGAGCAGTTCTTC.

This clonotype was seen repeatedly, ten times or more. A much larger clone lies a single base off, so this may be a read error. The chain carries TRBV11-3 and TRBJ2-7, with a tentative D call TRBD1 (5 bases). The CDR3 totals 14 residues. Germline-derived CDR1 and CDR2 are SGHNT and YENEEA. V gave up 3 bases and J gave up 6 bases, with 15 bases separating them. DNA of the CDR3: TGTGCCAGCAGCTTCCAGGGCCCGATATGCGAGCAGTACTTC. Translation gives CASSFQGPICEQYF. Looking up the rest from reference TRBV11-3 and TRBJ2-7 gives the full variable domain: EAGVVQSPRYKIIEKKQPVAFWCNPISGHNTLYWYLQNLGQGPELLIRYENEEAVDDSQLPKDRFSAERLKGVDSTLKIQPAELGDSAVYLCASSFQGPICEQYFGPGTRLTVT.

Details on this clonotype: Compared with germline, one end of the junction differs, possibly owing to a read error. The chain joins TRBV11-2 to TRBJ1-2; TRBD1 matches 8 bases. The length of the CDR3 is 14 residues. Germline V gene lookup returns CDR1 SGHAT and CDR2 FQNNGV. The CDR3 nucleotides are TGTGCCAGCAGCCCGACAGGGGATACCTATGACTACACCTTC. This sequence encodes CASSPTGDTYDYTF.

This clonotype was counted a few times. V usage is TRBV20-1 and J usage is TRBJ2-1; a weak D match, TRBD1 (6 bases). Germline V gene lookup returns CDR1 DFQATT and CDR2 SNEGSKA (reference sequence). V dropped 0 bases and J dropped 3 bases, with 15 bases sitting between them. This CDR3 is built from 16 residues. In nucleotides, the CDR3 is TGCAGTGCTAGAGATACAGGGCCTTCCAACTACAATGAGCAGTTCTTC. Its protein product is CSARDTGPSNYNEQFF.

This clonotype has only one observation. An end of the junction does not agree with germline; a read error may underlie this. For the CDR3, the DNA is TGTCCCAACAGTCGCCCTTCCTGCGAGCAGTACTTC. Encoded protein: CPNSRPSCEQYF. The J gene is TRBJ2-7, the V gene TRBV6-2 or TRBV6-3; D remains unclear. Germline-derived CDR1 and CDR2 are MNHEY and SVGEGT. The CDR3 extends over 12 amino acids.